Listed below are T cell receptor beta chains from one sample, sequenced in a study of cytomegalovirus exposure and HLA in healthy donors. Using immunoSEQ multiplex PCR, the repertoire was profiled, and TCRdb retains in-frame clones only, with some absent. This sample has 100,000 to 150,000 clones, with under 80% found just once. The sample was PBMCs. Receptor source: a woman aged 60-75 years in good health and CMV-seropositive. The CDR3 runs from the conserved cysteine through the conserved F or W. The D gene is left open where the match is weak. Clone sizes are given selectively: once, few, many, or a class where the clone is expanded.

d_call,j_call,clone_size,v_call,cdr3_aa,cdr3_nt
TRBD2,TRBJ2-1,once,TRBV7-3,CASSPSGGPLNSYNEQFF,TGTGCCAGCAGCCCTAGCGGGGGGCCGCTGAACTCCTACAATGAGCAGTTCTTC
TRBD1,TRBJ1-2,NA,TRBV7-9,CASSLVGAGGEDGYTF,TGTGCCAGCAGCTTAGTAGGGGCAGGGGGCGAAGACGGCTACACCTTC
NA,TRBJ1-5,few,TRBV27,CASSLPGDQPQHF,TGTGCCAGCAGTTTACCAGGGGATCAGCCCCAGCATTTT
TRBD2,TRBJ2-1,few,TRBV5-4,CASSIGAGGPYNEQFF,TGTGCCAGCAGCATAGGAGCGGGAGGGCCCTACAATGAGCAGTTCTTC
TRBD2,TRBJ2-3,NA,TRBV2,CASSPGLAETDTQYF,TGTGCCAGCAGCCCGGGACTAGCGGAAACAGATACGCAGTATTTT
NA,TRBJ1-5,NA,TRBV19,CASSIVAGFRHF,TGTGCCAGTAGTATAGTGGCAGGGTTTAGGCATTTT
NA,TRBJ2-2,NA,TRBV19,CASSYLGGSVTGELFF,TGTGCCAGTAGTTATCTGGGGGGTTCTGTCACCGGGGAGCTGTTTTTT
TRBD1,TRBJ1-3,few,TRBV30,CAWSIGTAGFGNTIYF,TGTGCCTGGAGTATTGGGACAGCTGGCTTTGGAAACACCATATATTTT
TRBD2,TRBJ2-3,few,TRBV5-1,CASSFLAGGGDTQYF,TGCGCCAGCAGTTTCCTAGCGGGGGGAGGCGATACGCAGTATTTT
TRBD1,TRBJ1-6,NA,TRBV4-3,CASSQDGQGNSPLHF,TGCGCCAGCAGCCAAGATGGACAGGGGAATTCACCCCTCCACTTT
TRBD2,TRBJ2-1,NA,TRBV4-3,CASSQFSGGPYEQFF,TGCGCCAGCAGCCAATTTAGCGGGGGGCCATACGAGCAGTTCTTC
TRBD1,TRBJ1-2,few,TRBV18,CASSPQGQGRSGYTF,TGTGCCAGCTCACCCCAGGGACAGGGGCGGAGTGGCTACACCTTC
NA,TRBJ1-2,NA,TRBV21-1,CASSNPSTGGLGDGYTF,TGTGCCAGCAGCAATCCCTCGACAGGGGGTTTGGGTGATGGCTACACCTTC
NA,TRBJ2-1,NA,TRBV7-3,CASSLSGRLEQFF,TGTGCCAGCAGCTTAAGTGGGCGACTAGAGCAGTTCTTC
TRBD1,TRBJ1-5,NA,TRBV6-6,CASSRQGGQPQHF,TGTGCCAGCAGCAGACAGGGGGGTCAGCCCCAGCATTTT
TRBD1,TRBJ2-7,NA,TRBV30,CAWTKGASPYEQYF,TGTGCCTGGACTAAGGGGGCATCTCCCTACGAGCAGTACTTC
TRBD1,TRBJ2-7,NA,TRBV5-6,CASSFTGVGEQYF,TGTGCCAGCAGCTTTACAGGGGTTGGCGAGCAGTACTTC